This TCR beta chain is from a study of blood T cell repertoires in COVID-19. The germline V gene has CDR1 MDHEN and CDR2 SYDVKM. Losses at the gene ends were 6 bases for V and 4 bases for J; bases not matched to a gene: 5. The CDR3 has 13 residues. Per the original data handling: Cell counts per sample came from amplifying reference gene primers. Generated by immunoSEQ multiplex PCR, the TCRdb table keeps only in-frame clones and is missing some. D and trimming were read from the DNA, whereas the V and J calls and clone size are those reported in that table. The sample lists roughly 180,000 clones, more than 70% occurring once.

Sequenced input: PBMCs or T cells enriched from blood (not recorded which). The sequence came from a man aged 35 to 55 who had recovered from COVID-19. The rearrangement uses TRBV28 and TRBJ1-2; 7 nucleotides match TRBD1. CDR3 bases: TGTGCCAGCAGCCCCGGACAGGTCTATGGCTACACCTTC. Amino acid sequence: CASSPGQVYGYTF.